This TCR beta chain is drawn from a study of blood T cell repertoires in COVID-19. The CDR3 consists of 13 residues. CDR1 is WNHNN and CDR2 is SYGVQD in the germline V gene (reference sequence). V was clipped by 5 bases and J by 3 bases; unmatched bases: 0. Sequenced by immunoSEQ multiplex PCR; TCRdb stores in-frame clones only, minus some. Among roughly 250,000 clones listed, approximately 86% were seen once. The chain has TRBV10-1 and TRBJ2-3; 9 nucleotides line up with TRBD2. Sequencing used PBMCs or T cells enriched from blood (not recorded which). The receptor was derived from a woman aged 50 to 60 who had recovered from COVID-19. CDR3 sequence reads: CASSSGGTDTQYF. CDR3 DNA sequence: TGCGCCAGCAGTAGCGGGGGGACAGATACGCAGTATTTT.